This T cell receptor (beta chain) was captured by sequencing in a study of shared clonotypes between healthy human individuals. Overall study context: For every donor, three CD4 naive, three CD4 memory, two CD8 naive and one CD8 memory plates were used. Study-level findings and limits: Sorted-subset samples were not fully sequenced, rarefaction indicated. What limited the represented genetic and exposure-history diversity was the small number of donors. Naive CD4 clonotypes overlapped across several donors at about 5%.

As concerns this clone: The target antigen is unknown. The sample carries other DNA sequences with the same CDR3.

Only in-frame clones appear in the TCRdb table, and some are missing; sequencing was by immunoSEQ multiplex PCR. The data hold about 2 million clones, with 85% to 95% observed a single time. Germline CDR1 and CDR2: MNHEY and SVGAGI. The CDR3 spans 14 residues. V lost 4 bases, J lost 1 base, and 11 bases lay in between. V is TRBV6-5 and J is TRBJ2-7; possibly TRBD2 for D (5 bases). This TCR was sampled from a man between 18 and 29 years old in good health. Sequencing input: naive CD4+ T cells sorted from blood. Subset described: CD45RA+ positively selected. The CDR3 loop is CASSSTGNSYEQYF. The CDR3 DNA sequence: TGTGCCAGCAGTTCAACGGGGAATTCCTACGAGCAGTACTTC.